This passage covers 29 T cell receptor beta chains from one sample sequenced in a study of tumor-infiltrating lymphocytes in primary liver carcinoma. Germline DNA was extracted alongside blood RNA, which was obtained from unsorted whole blood. Starting from 500 ng of total RNA, TCR beta cDNA was produced with a primer in the constant region. Modified slightly, ARM-PCR produced TCR beta libraries over three nested multiplex PCR rounds. Forward primers for TRBV1-TRBV30 and a C-beta reverse primer served the first two PCR rounds, at roughly 10 cycles each. TCRdb re-analysed the multiplex PCR reads in MiXCR, keeping a single row per CDR3 protein. The repertoire holds 190,000 or so distinct CDR3 sequences, with less than 70% as singletons. Sequences were obtained from peripheral blood. These receptors were taken from a woman between 55 and 75 years old with primary liver carcinoma and hepatitis B virus infection.

In this sample, this clonotype turned up once. The chain has TRBV12-3 or TRBV12-4 and TRBJ2-5; 10 nucleotides match TRBD1. The V segment lost 4 bases and the J segment 9 bases; nucleotides outside the gene matches: 11. The CDR3 has 15 residues. CDR3 amino acids: CASSSRQGAGEAQYF. CDR3 DNA: TGTGCCAGCAGTTCCCGACAGGGGGCGGGGGAGGCCCAGTACTTC.

This clonotype was counted between two and nine times. The junction does not match germline at one end; this may be a read error. J is TRBJ2-3 and V is TRBV6-1; D might be TRBD1 (5 bases). The CDR3 is 14 residues long. Germline V CDR1 and CDR2: MNHNS, SASEGT. Here the CDR3 DNA reads TGTGTCAGCAGTGAAAATCTAGGGGTGGATACGCAGTATTTT. Translated: CVSSENLGVDTQYF.

As for this clonotype: A read error may explain this, as a much larger clone is one base away. The CDR3: CASSGVDWNEQFF. Here the CDR3 DNA reads TGTGCCAGCAGTGGAGTAGATTGGAATGAGCAGTTCTTC. This rearrangement joins TRBV6-1 to TRBJ2-1; no reliable D call. CDR1 is MNHNS and CDR2 is SASEGT in the germline V gene. The CDR3 sequence is 13 residues long. Deletions cut 4 bases from V and 7 bases from J, with 11 bases between.

Turning to this clonotype: A much larger clone lies a single base off, so this may be a read error. The chain couples TRBV6-1 to TRBJ1-6; 9 bases match TRBD1. Germline CDR1 and CDR2: MNHNS and SASEGT. Trimming at V came to 2 bases and at J to 7 bases, leaving 12 bases not matched to a gene. This CDR3 has 18 amino acids. CDR3: CASSETLTGGFRNSPLHF. The CDR3 DNA follows: TGTGCCAGCAGTGAAACTTTGACAGGGGGATTTCGGAATTCACCCCTCCACTTT.

This clonotype was seen only once. A single base separates this from a much larger clone, so it may be a read error. J is TRBJ1-5 and V is TRBV6-1, with 8 bases aligning to TRBD1. Germline V gene sequence: CDR1 MNHNS, CDR2 SASEGT. The CDR3 loop spans 16 amino acids. CDR3 DNA sequence: TGTGTCAGCAGACGCACGACAGGGGAGGGCAATCAGCCCCAGCATTTT. This gives the protein CVSRRTTGEGNQPQHF.

Worth noting for this clonotype: A clone one base away is much larger, so this may be a read error. This chain joins TRBV10-3 and TRBJ1-2; 9 bases are shared with TRBD1. The CDR3 covers 16 residues. V lost 0 bases, J lost 3 bases, and 5 bases stayed unmatched. The germline gives CDR1 ENHRY, CDR2 SYGVKD. The CDR3 protein is CAISESGTGSDYGYTF. CDR3 bases: TGTGCCATCAGTGAGTCCGGGACAGGGAGCGACTATGGCTACACCTTC.

The count of this clonotype is one. A read error may account for a junction end that differs from germline. The CDR3 spells CVGSQEGGARTGEPFF. The CDR3 DNA sequence: TGTGTCGGCAGCCAAGAGGGCGGGGCGAGGACCGGGGAGCCGTTTTTT. The chain has TRBV4-2 and TRBJ2-2; D may be TRBD2 (6 bases). Germline CDR1 LGHNA, CDR2 YNFKEQ. The CDR3 runs 16 residues.

In the case of this clonotype: This could be a read error, since a much larger clone is one nucleotide away. Because the CDR3 is missing its conserved closing phenylalanine or tryptophan, this is likely a read error. The J gene is TRBJ2-1, the V gene TRBV12-3 or TRBV12-4; TRBD1 might be the D (5 bases). V gave up 7 bases and J gave up 1 base, with 8 bases separating them. This CDR3 region has 13 residues. CDR3 DNA: TGTGCCAGCACGCAGGGATCCTACAATGAGCAGTTCATC. Protein sequence: CASTQGSYNEQFI.

This clonotype was detected only once. The CDR3: CASRYSSRTGKQYF. The CDR3 DNA follows: TGTGCCAGCAGGTATTCTAGCAGGACCGGCAAGCAGTACTTC. The chain combines TRBV6-5 with TRBJ2-7, with a possible D match to TRBD2 (5 bases). Trimming left V 6 bases short and J 8 bases short, with 20 bases between. The length of the CDR3 is 14 residues. Germline assignment: CDR1 MNHEY and CDR2 SVGAGI.

This clonotype was counted between two and nine times. This may come from a read error, since a much larger clone is one base off. This rearrangement joins TRBV12-3 or TRBV12-4 to TRBJ2-7; D unresolved. V was shortened by 1 base and J by 0 bases, with 4 bases between the two germline ends. This CDR3 comprises 13 residues. Here the CDR3 reads CASSLGTSYEQYF. CDR3 DNA: TGTGCCAGCAGTTTAGGCACCTCCTACGAGCAGTACTTC.

The CDR3 here is CSAETGVDTQYF. CDR3 nucleotides: TGCAGCGCTGAGACCGGGGTAGATACGCAGTATTTT. The J gene is TRBJ2-3, the V gene TRBV29-1, with a weak D call TRBD2 (5 bases). V was pared by 7 bases and J by 5 bases, with 13 bases between. The V gene's germline CDR1 is SQVTM and CDR2 ANQGSEA. The CDR3 has 12 residues.

This rearrangement joins TRBV6-5 to TRBJ2-7; TRBD1 might be the D (6 bases). This CDR3 has 16 residues. The germline V gene has CDR1 MNHEY and CDR2 SVGAGI. The CDR3 here is CASSYSTETGSHEQYV. The CDR3 DNA follows: TGTGCCAGCAGTTACTCGACGGAGACAGGCTCCCACGAGCAATACGTC.

As concerns this clonotype: This could be a read error, since a much larger clone is one nucleotide away. V gene TRBV29-1 combines with J gene TRBJ2-7; tentatively, D is TRBD1 (5 bases). Per the germline V gene, CDR1 is SQVTM and CDR2 is ANQGSEA. The CDR3 is 11 residues long. CDR3 nucleotides: TGCAGCGTTAAGGGGTCCTACAAGCAGTACTTC. As protein: CSVKGSYKQYF.

Details on this clonotype: This may come from a read error, since a much larger clone is one base off. This rearrangement joins TRBV7-8 to TRBJ1-4, with D maybe TRBD1 (5 bases). The CDR3 covers 15 residues. Germline V gene lookup returns CDR1 SGHVS and CDR2 FQNEAQ. The CDR3: CASSSRDGRNEKVFF. Written as DNA, the CDR3 is TGTGCCAGCAGCAGCCGGGACGGACGTAATGAAAAAGTGTTTTTT.

This clonotype was seen many times. The chain recombines TRBV5-6 with TRBJ2-7; 7 positions match TRBD1. The CDR3 spans 14 residues. With V trimmed by 4 bases and J by 3 bases, 7 bases remained unmatched. CDR1 is SGHDT, CDR2 YYEEEE, per germline. As DNA, the CDR3 is TGTGCCAGCAGCGCCGGGACAGATCTCTACGAGCAGTACTTC. Protein: CASSAGTDLYEQYF.

This clonotype was counted only a few times. V and J are TRBV5-6 and TRBJ2-1; D is undetermined. Germline V gene data show CDR1 as SGHDT and CDR2 as YYEEEE. Trimming left V 3 bases short and J 0 bases short, with 10 bases between. There are 15 residues in the CDR3. The CDR3 bases are TGTGCCAGCAGCTACACGGGCAACTCCTACAATGAGCAGTTCTTC. Protein sequence: CASSYTGNSYNEQFF.

The table lists this clonotype with many counts. This rearrangement joins TRBV6-5 to TRBJ2-1; TRBD1 agrees at 9 bases. The length of the CDR3 is 12 residues. Unmatched junction bases numbered 3, after V lost 8 bases and J lost 7 bases. Germline V CDR1 and CDR2: MNHEY, SVGAGI. This CDR3 is CASGDRANEQFF. The CDR3, as DNA: TGTGCCAGCGGGGACAGGGCGAATGAGCAGTTCTTC.

The chain employs TRBV12-5 and TRBJ1-5, with a possible D match to TRBD1 (6 bases). V lost 2 bases to trimming and J lost 7 bases, with 9 bases between them. The CDR3 consists of 13 residues. Germline V CDR1 and CDR2: LGHNT, FRNRAP. The CDR3 spells CASGLTGRQPQHF. CDR3 in DNA: TGTGCTAGTGGTTTGACAGGGCGCCAGCCCCAGCATTTT.

A remark on this clonotype: Likely a read error: the CDR3 ends without its conserved phenylalanine or tryptophan. This rearrangement joins TRBV11-2 to TRBJ1-5; D is ambiguous. From germline, CDR1 is SGHAT and CDR2 FQNNGV. The CDR3 runs to 13 residues. The CDR3 nucleotides are TGTGCCAGCGGCTTAGTCGCTCCGGGGCCCCAGCATTTG. Protein sequence: CASGLVAPGPQHL.

The table lists this clonotype with a few counts. The chain employs TRBV28 and TRBJ2-1; D is uncertain. This CDR3 has 13 amino acids. Per the germline V gene, CDR1 is MDHEN and CDR2 is SYDVKM. V dropped 10 bases and J dropped 4 bases, with 14 bases sitting between them. The CDR3 DNA reads TGTGCCACCCGGGTGGGGAATTACAATGAGCAGTTCTTC. Protein: CATRVGNYNEQFF. Filled out from reference TRBV28 and TRBJ2-1, the complete variable domain reads DVKVTQSSRYLVKRTGEKVFLECVQDMDHENMFWYRQDPGLGLRLIYFSYDVKMKEKGDIPEGYSVSREKKERFSLILESASTNQTSMYLCATRVGNYNEQFFGPGTRLTVL.

Regarding this clonotype: At one end, the junction sequence differs from germline, possibly due to a read error. The rearrangement links TRBV11-2 to TRBJ2-1, with no clear D. Germline lookup yields CDR1 SGHAT and CDR2 FQNNGV. The CDR3 sequence is 13 residues long. The CDR3 loop reads CTSSLGSYDEQFF. DNA of the CDR3: TGTACCAGCAGCTTAGGCAGCTACGATGAGCAGTTCTTC.

As for this clonotype: The junction differs from germline at one of its ends, possibly a read error. The CDR3 sequence is CASSLMGLAGGNSYSEQFF. CDR3 DNA sequence: TGTGCCAGCAGTTTAATGGGACTAGCGGGAGGGAACTCCTACAGTGAGCAGTTCTTC. This sequence joins TRBV28 and TRBJ2-1; 16 bases match TRBD2. CDR3 length: 19 amino acids. CDR1 and CDR2 from the germline V gene are MDHEN and SYDVKM.

Details on this clonotype: This may be a read error: a much more frequent sequence differs by one nucleotide. V is TRBV11-2 and J is TRBJ2-7, with 9 nucleotides matching TRBD1. The CDR3 extends over 15 amino acids. Germline assignment: CDR1 SGHAT and CDR2 FQNNGV. CDR3 in DNA: TGTGCCAGCGGCTTACGATGGACAGGGGAAAACGAGCAGTACTTC. Its protein product is CASGLRWTGENEQYF.

This clonotype was counted a few times. This chain connects TRBV28 to TRBJ2-5; TRBD1 might be the D (7 bases). This CDR3 is built from 15 residues. V lost 7 bases and J lost 3, with 18 bases in between. Germline lookup yields CDR1 MDHEN and CDR2 SYDVKM. The CDR3 reads CASTPGDRVEETQYF. The CDR3 DNA sequence: TGTGCCAGCACCCCGGGAGACAGGGTGGAAGAGACCCAGTACTTC.

Worth noting for this clonotype: With a much larger clone just one base away, this may be a read error. The V call is TRBV10-3, the J call TRBJ2-7; TRBD2 is a possible D gene (6 bases). The germline V gene encodes CDR1 ENHRY and CDR2 SYGVKD. The CDR3 has 15 amino acids. CDR3 protein: CAIITQTGSSYEEYF. For the CDR3, the DNA is TGTGCCATCATCACCCAGACCGGGAGCTCCTACGAGGAGTACTTC.

Turning to this clonotype: The junction shows a germline mismatch at one end, possibly a read error. The CDR3 DNA follows: TGTGCCAGCAGCCCCGGCCGGAATCGGCCCCAGCATTTT. It translates to CASSPGRNRPQHF. The V call is TRBV7-9, the J call TRBJ1-5; D not certain. Germline V gives CDR1 SEHNR, CDR2 FQNEAQ (reference sequence). This CDR3 has 13 amino acids.

About this clonotype: The germline gene is not matched at one end of the junction; a read error may be the cause. This chain connects TRBV6-5 to TRBJ2-1, with 8 bases lining up with TRBD2. This CDR3 is 16 amino acids long. Germline CDR1 reads MNHEY; CDR2 reads SVGAGI. The CDR3 is CTSSYSTSVGANEQFF. DNA for the CDR3: TGTACCAGCAGTTACTCGACTAGCGTGGGGGCCAATGAGCAGTTCTTC.

This clonotype showed up many times. The V and J genes are TRBV28 and TRBJ1-5; D gene ambiguous. The CDR3 runs to 12 residues. V shed 2 bases and J shed 6 bases, with 5 bases lying between them. Germline V gene data show CDR1 as MDHEN and CDR2 as SYDVKM. CDR3 coding DNA: TGTGCCAGCAGTTTAATTTCTCAGCCCCAGCATTTT. Its protein product is CASSLISQPQHF.

At least ten counts were recorded for this clonotype. The rearrangement links TRBV10-3 to TRBJ2-7, with 12 positions matching TRBD1. The CDR3 has 13 residues. Germline V gene data show CDR1 as ENHRY and CDR2 as SYGVKD. The J segment lost 8 bases and the V segment lost 9 bases, leaving 8 bases of the junction unmatched. The DNA of the CDR3 is TGTGCCATTCGAGGGGGACAGGGGGCGAAGCAGTACTTC. Translation gives CAIRGGQGAKQYF.